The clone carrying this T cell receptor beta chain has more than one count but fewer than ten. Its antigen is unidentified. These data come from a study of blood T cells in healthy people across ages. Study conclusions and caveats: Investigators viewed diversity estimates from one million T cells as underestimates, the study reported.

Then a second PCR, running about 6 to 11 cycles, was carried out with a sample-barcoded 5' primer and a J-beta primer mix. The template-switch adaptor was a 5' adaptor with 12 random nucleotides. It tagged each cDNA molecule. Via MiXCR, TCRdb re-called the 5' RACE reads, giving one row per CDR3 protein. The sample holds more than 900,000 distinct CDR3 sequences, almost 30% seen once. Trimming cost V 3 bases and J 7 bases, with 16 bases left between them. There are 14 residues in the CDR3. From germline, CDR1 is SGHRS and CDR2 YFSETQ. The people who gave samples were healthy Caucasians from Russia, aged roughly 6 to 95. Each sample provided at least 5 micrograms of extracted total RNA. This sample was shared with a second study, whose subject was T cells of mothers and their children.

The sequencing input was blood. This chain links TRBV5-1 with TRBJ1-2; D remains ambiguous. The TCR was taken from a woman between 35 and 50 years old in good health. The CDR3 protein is CASSWRQEKGGYTF. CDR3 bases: TGCGCCAGCAGCTGGAGGCAGGAGAAGGGTGGCTACACCTTC.